The T cell receptor (beta chain) under discussion was sequenced for a study of OX40 agonist ivuxolimab in advanced cancers. The trim removed 6 bases at V and 4 bases at J, leaving 9 bases unmatched. Germline assignment: CDR1 MNHNS and CDR2 SASEGT. The CDR3 is made up of 15 amino acids. The table came from immunoSEQ multiplex PCR; TCRdb's copy has only in-frame clones and leaves some out. Of fewer than 25,000 clones detected, 75% to 90% appear once; the ten largest clones hold approximately 9.5%. Systemic immunosuppression or a history of autoimmune disease excluded patients. The rearrangement uses TRBV6-1 and TRBJ1-1; the match to TRBD1 covers 9 bases. This receptor was taken from an adult with an advanced solid tumor such as melanoma, head and neck, liver or kidney cancer. The source material was CD4+ or CD8+ T cells sorted from blood, sampled in a trial of the OX40 agonist ivuxolimab. In DNA, the CDR3 is TGTGCCAGCAGCCCCCAAGTGACAGGGGGCACTGAAGCTTTCTTT. It specifies CASSPQVTGGTEAFF.